The rows below give T cell receptor beta chains drawn from one sample of a study of monozygotic twins with inflammatory bowel disease. TCRdb reanalyzed the 5' RACE reads, giving one entry per CDR3 protein sequence and no DNA. This sample's table has a few hundred thousand distinct CDR3 sequences. Material: blood. The receptors derive from a human donor with ulcerative colitis or Crohn's disease, or a healthy co-twin of an affected twin (not recorded which). The CDR3 runs from the conserved cysteine through the conserved F or W.

V	J	CDR3
TRBV5-4	TRBJ1-6	CASSLAGRSYNSPLHF
TRBV20-1	TRBJ2-2	CSAPPPWVQNTGELFF
TRBV20-1	TRBJ2-1	CSARRGRGAQSNNEQFF
TRBV5-1	TRBJ2-7	CASSVGQTSSYEQYF
TRBV6-6	TRBJ2-2	CASSYSRVTGELFF
TRBV7-2	TRBJ1-1	CASSQGGTRITEAFF
TRBV20-1	TRBJ2-7	CSVRQGNEQYF
TRBV5-1	TRBJ2-7	CASSWTRTSREQYF
TRBV20-1	TRBJ1-2	CSASGGASNGYTF
TRBV18	TRBJ2-1	CASSPGTSRVNEQFF
TRBV5-1	TRBJ1-6	CASSSSGTSNSPLHF
TRBV7-2	TRBJ1-2	CASSPRSREGVRGYTF
TRBV5-1	TRBJ2-1	CATKAGQNNEQFF
TRBV29-1	TRBJ1-2	CSVSTAVESYGYTF
TRBV5-1	TRBJ2-2	CASSLMGQGRNTGELFF
TRBV7-2	TRBJ2-7	CASSLLASEQYF
TRBV10-3	TRBJ1-1	CAISQGGNWAFF
TRBV5-1	TRBJ2-7	CASSLEGQAYEQYF
TRBV18	TRBJ1-4	CASSPGVGTNEKLFF
TRBV10-1	TRBJ2-3	CASSANRDRATDTQYF